The 25 T cell receptor beta chains below all came from one sample that was sequenced in a study of response to subunit inactivated influenza vaccine (dated by TCRdb to the late 2010s). Library preparation was by RT-PCR. The listed sequencing device is Illumina HiSeq 2500. The public reads were quality trimmed at Q25 with fastp and then assembled into clones with MiXCR by TCRdb, keeping productive beta chains. Identical CDR3 proteins give one entry, which carries the most common genes and DNA. The sample has about 700,000 distinct CDR3 sequences on record, over 11% of them singletons. The leading ten clones occupy 5.5% to 8% of the sample. Sequenced here: PBMCs from blood, sampled around 14 days before vaccination. The receptors were gathered from a man between 45 and 60 years old who received an inactivated influenza vaccine. Donor details come from another sample of the same person, matched by shared clones.

The chain couples TRBV20-1 to TRBJ2-2; TRBD2 matches 13 bases. With V trimmed by 1 base and J by 4 bases, 9 bases remained unmatched. Germline CDR1 reads DFQATT; CDR2 reads SNEGSKA (reference sequence). The CDR3 extends over 18 amino acids. The CDR3 nucleotides are TGCAGTGCTAGAGCGATACGGACTAGCGGGGGCGGCACCGGGGAGCTGTTTTTT. As protein: CSARAIRTSGGGTGELFF.

This clonotype was recorded at least ten times. V is TRBV3-1 and J is TRBJ2-7; D call uncertain. The CDR3 runs 16 residues. Trimming took 5 bases from V and 2 from J, leaving 19 bases between them. CDR1 and CDR2 (germline): LGHDT, YNNKEL (reference sequence). In DNA, the CDR3 is TGTGCCAGCAGCGTCTCCCTCCTGGGCCCTACCTACGAGCAGTACTTC. This sequence encodes CASSVSLLGPTYEQYF.

This clonotype was observed a handful of times. This chain connects TRBV28 to TRBJ2-6; D remains ambiguous. The germline V and J ends were trimmed by 4 bases and 0 bases, with 10 bases remaining between them. This CDR3 spans 16 amino acids. Germline CDR1 reads MDHEN; CDR2 reads SYDVKM. CDR3 region: CASSSLAPSGANVLTF. The CDR3 DNA reads as TGTGCCAGCAGTTCTTTGGCTCCCTCTGGGGCCAACGTCCTGACTTTC.

J is TRBJ1-2 and V is TRBV20-1, with D perhaps matching TRBD1 (5 bases). The CDR3 has 12 residues. From germline, CDR1 is DFQATT and CDR2 SNEGSKA (reference sequence). The V end lost 7 bases, the J end lost 4 bases, and 13 bases lay between the germline ends. The CDR3 is CSERQKSYGYTF. CDR3 nucleotides: TGCAGTGAAAGACAGAAGAGCTATGGCTACACCTTC.

The V gene is TRBV7-2, the J gene TRBJ2-1, with D unclear. The V and J ends lost 3 bases and 8 bases respectively, with 14 bases between them. Germline CDR1 reads SGHTA; CDR2 reads FQGNSA. The CDR3 totals 14 residues. The CDR3 DNA is TGTGCCAGCAGCTTCCCCATAAAGGGATATGAGCAGTTCTTC. Protein product: CASSFPIKGYEQFF. Together with reference TRBV7-2 and TRBJ2-1, the CDR3 gives the full variable domain: GAGVSQSPSNKVTEKGKDVELRCDPISGHTALYWYRQSLGQGLEFLIYFQGNSAPDKSGLPSDRFSAERTGGSVSTLTIQRTQQEDSAVYLCASSFPIKGYEQFFGPGTRLTVL.

This clonotype has just a few counts. The V gene is TRBV7-6, the J gene TRBJ1-2; D ambiguous. Germline assignment: CDR1 SGHVS and CDR2 FNYEAQ. The length of the CDR3 is 15 residues. The ends were cut back, 8 bases at V and 0 bases at J, with 16 bases in the middle. In DNA, the CDR3 is TGTGCCAGCTCCCCGTTGGTCCCAGCTAACTATGGCTACACCTTC. Translated, it gives CASSPLVPANYGYTF.

The chain carries TRBV14 and TRBJ1-4; D might be TRBD1 (5 bases). The germline V gene has CDR1 SGHDN and CDR2 FVKESK. This CDR3 is built from 14 residues. Between the trimmed V and J ends, which lost 4 bases and 10 bases, there was a span of 16 bases. DNA of the CDR3: TGTGCCAGCAGCCGGGGATCGGCGGGGGGAAAACTGTTTTTT. Protein sequence: CASSRGSAGGKLFF.

This clonotype appeared a few times. The chain has TRBV10-3 and TRBJ2-7, with TRBD1 identical over 8 bases. The germline gives CDR1 ENHRY, CDR2 SYGVKD. V gave up 8 bases and J gave up 5 bases; unmatched junction bases: 14. The length of the CDR3 is 15 residues. CDR3 sequence: CAIRTTGQGGHEQYF. The DNA for the CDR3 is TGTGCCATCCGTACTACCGGACAGGGTGGACACGAGCAGTACTTC.

This clonotype was counted only a few times. This chain connects TRBV10-2 to TRBJ2-5; unclear D gene. The CDR3 has 12 amino acids. Germline CDR1 is WSHSY and CDR2 is SAAADI. Trimming cost V 1 base and J 7 bases, with 7 bases left between them. CDR3 nucleotides: TGCGCCAGCAGTGAGTTGTCGGGGACCCAGTACTTC. Translation gives CASSELSGTQYF.

This chain joins TRBV4-1 and TRBJ2-5; D is perhaps TRBD2 (6 bases). V lost 6 bases to trimming and J lost 5 bases, with 19 bases between them. Germline CDR1 reads MGHRA; CDR2 reads YSYEKL. There are 15 residues in the CDR3. This chain's CDR3 is CASSNLVAVGETQYF. As DNA, the CDR3 is TGCGCCAGCAGTAATCTTGTAGCGGTGGGGGAGACCCAGTACTTC.

In this sample, this clonotype turned up a few times. CDR3: CASSWAGGTDTQYF. The CDR3 DNA reads as TGTGCCAGCAGTTGGGCGGGGGGCACAGATACGCAGTATTTT. This chain links TRBV12-3 or TRBV12-4 with TRBJ2-3, with 7 bases aligning to TRBD2. This CDR3 comprises 14 residues. The V gene end was trimmed by 4 bases and the J gene end by 1 base; junction bases not matched to a gene: 2.

This clonotype came up many times. This rearrangement joins TRBV7-9 to TRBJ2-4; D gene uncertain. Looked up from germline, CDR1 is SEHNR and CDR2 is FQNEAQ (reference sequence). The CDR3 runs 17 residues. V lost 5 bases and J 0 bases, leaving 17 bases between the germline ends. The CDR3 DNA reads TGTGCCAGCAGCCGTATATCGGACCCACTAGCCAAAAACATTCAGTACTTC. Amino acids: CASSRISDPLAKNIQYF.

The chain uses TRBV5-1 and TRBJ2-3, with 7 bases lining up with TRBD1. V was clipped by 4 bases and J by 5 bases; unmatched bases: 10. The germline V gene has CDR1 SGHRS and CDR2 YFSETQ. CDR3 length: 15 residues. The CDR3 region is CASSVGQAGGDTQYF. The CDR3 DNA reads as TGCGCCAGCAGCGTCGGACAGGCCGGTGGAGATACGCAGTATTTT.

This chain connects TRBV6-1 to TRBJ1-1, with D unresolved. The length of the CDR3 is 14 residues. V lost 4 bases and J lost 3, with 12 bases in between. Germline lookup yields CDR1 MNHNS and CDR2 SASEGT. The DNA for the CDR3 is TGTGCCAGCAGTGCCGGTTACCCTTACACTGAAGCTTTCTTT. Protein sequence: CASSAGYPYTEAFF.

The chain couples TRBV11-2 to TRBJ2-5; D perhaps matches TRBD2 (6 bases). Deletions cut 2 bases from V and 4 bases from J, with 20 bases between. Germline CDR1 reads SGHAT; CDR2 reads FQNNGV. This CDR3 is 17 amino acids long. The CDR3 is CASSLTVRFGSRETQYF. In DNA, the CDR3 is TGTGCCAGCAGCTTAACCGTTCGATTCGGGAGTCGAGAGACCCAGTACTTC.

The chain has TRBV3-1 and TRBJ2-1; either TRBD1 or TRBD2 may supply D (6 bases each). V lost 3 bases and J 1 base, leaving 25 bases between the germline ends. CDR3 length equals 20 residues. The V gene's germline CDR1 is LGHDT and CDR2 YNNKEL (reference sequence). CDR3 bases: TGTGCCAGCAGCCACCGCCCCTGGGGGGCAGGGCCCCATTCCTACAATGAGCAGTTCTTC. Protein sequence: CASSHRPWGAGPHSYNEQFF.

In its sample, this clonotype was seen many times. The chain is built from TRBV7-2 and TRBJ1-5, with D uncertain. The germline V and J ends were trimmed by 3 bases and 0 bases, with 9 bases remaining between them. CDR1 SGHTA and CDR2 FQGNSA come from the germline V gene. This CDR3 has 15 amino acids. The DNA for the CDR3 is TGTGCCAGCAGCTTGAAGGCTCTTAGCAATCAGCCCCAGCATTTT. Amino acid sequence: CASSLKALSNQPQHF.

This chain links TRBV6-6 with TRBJ2-5, with 7 positions matching TRBD1. Germline trimming cut 10 bases from V and 2 bases from J; bases unmatched to any gene: 1. In germline, CDR1 is MNHNY, CDR2 SVGAGI (reference sequence). This CDR3 comprises 11 residues. CDR3 residues: CAKDRQETQYF. The DNA of the CDR3 is TGTGCCAAGGACAGGCAAGAGACCCAGTACTTC.

This clonotype was detected a few times. The chain has TRBV24-1 and TRBJ2-2, with 7 bases fitting TRBD1. The CDR3 totals 17 residues. The germline gives CDR1 KGHDR, CDR2 SFDVKD. Trimming cost V 3 bases and J 0 bases; bases outside gene matches: 6. This chain's CDR3 is CATSDPPGTANTGELFF. The CDR3, as DNA: TGTGCCACCAGTGATCCCCCCGGGACAGCGAACACCGGGGAGCTGTTTTTT.

This clonotype was observed a few times. This chain uses TRBV20-1 with TRBJ2-7; possibly TRBD1 for D (5 bases). The germline gives CDR1 DFQATT, CDR2 SNEGSKA (reference sequence). V was pared by 6 bases and J by 3 bases, with 12 bases between. The CDR3 has 12 residues. The CDR3 sequence is CSATETYYEQYF. DNA for the CDR3: TGCAGTGCGACAGAAACTTACTACGAGCAGTACTTC.

V is TRBV5-5 and J is TRBJ2-7; no definite D call. This CDR3 has 13 residues. The germline V and J ends were trimmed by 4 bases and 4 bases, with 12 bases remaining between them. Germline V gene sequence: CDR1 SGHKS, CDR2 YYEKEE (reference sequence). CDR3 protein: CASSPPLRYEQYF. The DNA of the CDR3 is TGTGCCAGCAGCCCCCCCCTCCGGTACGAGCAGTACTTC.

The table lists this clonotype with a few counts. The J gene is TRBJ2-5, the V gene TRBV11-1, with 10 bases matching TRBD2. J was trimmed by 3 bases and V by 7 bases; bases with no gene match: 2. This CDR3 has 13 amino acids. CDR1 SGHAT and CDR2 FQDESV come from the germline V gene (reference sequence). CDR3 DNA: TGTGCCAGCACTAGCGGGAGTGAAGAGACCCAGTACTTC. Translation: CASTSGSEETQYF.

V is TRBV20-1 and J is TRBJ2-5; 9 bases map to TRBD2. V dropped 1 base and J dropped 2; count of bases not matched to a gene: 8. CDR3 length equals 16 residues. Germline V gene data show CDR1 as DFQATT and CDR2 as SNEGSKA (reference sequence). The CDR3 sequence: CSARVFSGGSQETQYF. The CDR3, as DNA: TGCAGTGCTAGAGTTTTTAGCGGGGGATCACAAGAGACCCAGTACTTC.

The rearrangement joins TRBV6-5 to TRBJ2-7; 8 nucleotides match TRBD2. The germline V gene encodes CDR1 MNHEY and CDR2 SVGAGI. Trimming removed 4 bases from V and 5 bases from J; junction bases left unmatched: 10. The CDR3 sequence is 15 residues long. CDR3 coding DNA: TGTGCCAGCAGTTTTGCCGGGACTAGGCCCCACGAGCAGTACTTC. This gives the protein CASSFAGTRPHEQYF.

This clonotype was observed a handful of times. CDR3 coding DNA: TGCGCCAGCAGCCAAGATTTCGGGAGCCCCACAGATACGCAGTATTTT. Its protein product is CASSQDFGSPTDTQYF. The chain couples TRBV4-3 to TRBJ2-3; D possibly corresponds to TRBD2 (6 bases). The CDR3 runs to 16 residues. Trimming shortened V by 0 bases and J by 2 bases, and 12 bases separated the two germline ends. Germline V gene lookup returns CDR1 LGHNA and CDR2 YSLEER.